One sample yielded the 15 T cell receptor beta chains listed below, sequenced in a study of cytomegalovirus exposure and HLA in healthy donors. Assay used: immunoSEQ multiplex PCR; TCRdb lists only in-frame clones, some missing. In the table there are about 58,000 clones, around nine tenths of which are singletons. The sample was PBMCs. Receptor source: a man aged 18 to 35 in good health and CMV-seronegative.

The V call is TRBV27, the J call TRBJ2-3; TRBD2 matches at 11 bases. V lost 3 bases, J lost 4 bases, and 3 bases stayed unmatched. The CDR3 is made up of 15 amino acids. Per germline, CDR1 MNHEY and CDR2 SMNVEV (reference sequence). This CDR3 reads CASSFELAGADTQYF. DNA of the CDR3: TGTGCCAGCAGTTTCGAACTAGCGGGAGCAGATACGCAGTATTTT.

J is TRBJ2-1 and V is TRBV7-8; 7 bases agree with TRBD2. The CDR3 contains 16 residues. With V trimmed by 5 bases and J by 0 bases, 7 bases remained unmatched. CDR1 SGHVS and CDR2 FQNEAQ come from the germline V gene. The CDR3 DNA reads TGTGCCAGCAGCCTAGAGCGGGGTAGCTCCTACAATGAGCAGTTCTTC. Its translation: CASSLERGSSYNEQFF.

The rearrangement links TRBV4-3 to TRBJ1-4, with D possibly being TRBD1 (6 bases). This CDR3 contains 15 residues. V was pared by 2 bases and J by 7 bases, with 14 bases between. Germline assignment: CDR1 LGHNA and CDR2 YSLEER. As DNA, the CDR3 is TGCGCCAGCAGCCAACCCGTGGGGGGGCGTGAAAAACTGTTTTTT. Translation: CASSQPVGGREKLFF.

The chain couples TRBV21-1 to TRBJ2-2; the table's D call, TRBD2, was not checked against the DNA. TRBV21-1 is an annotated pseudogene. CDR3 length: 15 residues. CDR3 nucleotide sequence: TGTGCCAGCAGCACCCTGAGTACTGACACCGGGGAGCTGTTTTTT. Its translation: CASSTLSTDTGELFF.

This sequence joins TRBV4-2 and TRBJ1-2, with D unclear. CDR1 and CDR2 from the germline V gene are LGHNA and YNFKEQ. V shed 3 bases and J shed 1 base, with 12 bases lying between them. This CDR3 contains 15 residues. CDR3 in amino acids: CASSHTVGDNYGYTF. CDR3 bases: TGTGCCAGCAGCCACACAGTCGGGGATAACTATGGCTACACCTTC.

The chain has TRBV6-1 and TRBJ2-7; 9 bases fit TRBD1. This CDR3 comprises 13 residues. The trim removed 7 bases at V and 4 bases at J, leaving 5 bases unmatched. Germline values: CDR1 MNHNS, CDR2 SASEGT. CDR3 amino acids: CASNRDREYEQYF. The CDR3 DNA reads TGTGCCAGCAACCGGGACAGGGAATACGAGCAGTACTTC.

The chain links TRBV10-3 to TRBJ1-1, with D possibly being TRBD1 (6 bases). The CDR3 runs to 14 residues. Trimming removed 9 bases from V and 1 base from J, with 15 bases in between. CDR1 and CDR2 (germline): ENHRY, SYGVKD. In DNA form, the CDR3 reads TGTGCCATAAACATCGACAGGAGGAACACTGAAGCTTTCTTT. The encoded protein is CAINIDRRNTEAFF.

This clone was observed a handful of times. The V call is TRBV5-4, the J call TRBJ2-7, with 7 bases lining up with TRBD2. The V segment lost 3 bases and the J segment 3 bases; nucleotides outside the gene matches: 3. The CDR3 totals 13 residues. Germline values: CDR1 SGHNT, CDR2 YYREEE (reference sequence). The CDR3 DNA reads TGTGCCAGCAGCTCGGGGGGTTACTACGAGCAGTACTTC. This translates into CASSSGGYYEQYF.

The chain links TRBV6-5 to TRBJ1-5, with 8 bases identical to TRBD1. Germline V CDR1 and CDR2: MNHEY, SVGAGI. The CDR3 runs to 14 residues. V was pared by 10 bases and J by 4 bases, with 9 bases of the junction left unmatched. CDR3 amino acids: CANGPRDRNQPQHF. The CDR3 DNA follows: TGTGCCAACGGACCCCGGGACAGGAATCAGCCCCAGCATTTT.

The V call is TRBV7-2, the J call TRBJ1-5; D is possibly TRBD1 (6 bases). CDR3 size: 15 residues. Trimming cost V 1 base and J 5 bases, with 12 bases left between them. Germline V CDR1 and CDR2: SGHTA, FQGNSA. This chain's CDR3 is CASSLVAAGDQPQHF. The CDR3 DNA follows: TGTGCCAGCAGCTTAGTCGCAGCAGGGGATCAGCCCCAGCATTTT.

This chain connects TRBV28 to TRBJ1-4; 7 bases align to TRBD1. CDR1 MDHEN and CDR2 SYDVKM come from the germline V gene. The length of the CDR3 is 15 residues. V lost 6 bases, J lost 8 bases, and 12 bases stayed unmatched. This CDR3 is CASSRNDRVGEKLFF. The CDR3, as DNA: TGTGCCAGCAGCAGAAACGACAGGGTAGGAGAAAAACTGTTTTTT.

The rearrangement links TRBV7-9 to TRBJ2-2; weak D call: TRBD1 (6 bases). The germline V and J ends were trimmed by 2 bases and 0 bases, with 10 bases remaining between them. Germline CDR1 and CDR2: SEHNR and FQNEAQ (reference sequence). There are 16 residues in the CDR3. CDR3 residues: CASSLLGTTNTGELFF. CDR3 DNA sequence: TGTGCCAGCAGCTTATTAGGGACAACGAACACCGGGGAGCTGTTTTTT.

This clone was counted once. The V call is TRBV6-1, the J call TRBJ1-3; D gene unclear. The CDR3 length is 13 residues. CDR1 is MNHNS, CDR2 SASEGT, per germline. V was clipped by 6 bases and J by 4 bases, with 10 bases between them. The DNA of the CDR3 is TGTGCCAGCAGGTGGGCAGGAGGAAACACCATATATTTT. Amino acids: CASRWAGGNTIYF.

The genes are TRBV27 and TRBJ2-2; a possible D gene is TRBD2 (5 bases). The CDR3 runs 14 residues. Germline V gene sequence: CDR1 MNHEY, CDR2 SMNVEV (reference sequence). V dropped 9 bases and J dropped 7 bases, with 18 bases sitting between them. The CDR3 protein is CASSTLGRGGELFF. The DNA for the CDR3 is TGTGCCAGTTCAACACTAGGCCGGGGCGGGGAGCTGTTTTTT.

The V call is TRBV5-1, the J call TRBJ1-4, with 8 bases that match TRBD1. Looked up from germline, CDR1 is SGHRS and CDR2 is YFSETQ. V shed 1 base and J 7 bases; nucleotides not matched to a gene: 6. The CDR3 length is 15 residues. Here the CDR3 DNA reads TGCGCCAGCAGCTTGATGGCAGGGGGCGGTGAAAAACTGTTTTTT. This encodes CASSLMAGGGEKLFF. Supplemented by reference TRBV5-1 and TRBJ1-4, the full variable domain reads KAGVTQTPRYLIKTRGQQVTLSCSPISGHRSVSWYQQTPGQGLQFLFEYFSETQRNKGNFPGRFSGRQFSNSRSEMNVSTLELGDSALYLCASSLMAGGGEKLFFGSGTQLSVL.